Each of the 9 T cell receptor beta chains below was sequenced from the same sample in a study of cytomegalovirus exposure and HLA in healthy donors. The PCR employed 60 Vbeta primers together with 13 Jbeta primers. The data were produced by immunoSEQ multiplex PCR, yet TCRdb's version contains in-frame clones alone and is incomplete. The table includes fewer than 140,000 clones, about 75% detected once. The material sequenced was PBMCs. All receptors come from a male donor in good health and CMV-seropositive.

The chain carries TRBV9 and TRBJ2-5, with D uncertain. V lost 4 bases and J 3 bases, leaving 13 bases between the germline ends. The CDR3 is made up of 14 amino acids. Germline CDR1 and CDR2: SGDLS and YYNGEE. The CDR3 sequence: CASSPSRIEETQYF. CDR3 DNA sequence: TGTGCCAGCAGCCCGAGTCGCATCGAAGAGACCCAGTACTTC.

The gene calls are TRBV29-1 and TRBJ1-1; D not certain. Germline values: CDR1 SQVTM, CDR2 ANQGSEA. V was shortened by 7 bases and J by 2 bases, with 11 bases between the two germline ends. The CDR3 runs to 12 residues. The CDR3 loop is CSGEAGNTEAFF. CDR3 coding DNA: TGCAGCGGGGAGGCGGGTAACACTGAAGCTTTCTTT.

This sequence joins TRBV16 and TRBJ1-5, with a possible D match to TRBD1 (6 bases). The CDR3 is 16 amino acids. Trimming pared 0 bases from V and 0 bases from J, leaving 9 bases between. Germline loops: CDR1 KGHSY, CDR2 FQNENV. CDR3 DNA sequence: TGTGCCAGCAGCCAATCGGACAGCTATAGCAATCAGCCCCAGCATTTT. It translates to CASSQSDSYSNQPQHF.

This clone turned up a few times. The CDR3 DNA follows: TGCGCCAGCAGCTTCGGGACAGACACAGATACGCAGTATTTT. Translating it yields CASSFGTDTDTQYF. The chain employs TRBV5-1 and TRBJ2-3; 7 bases map to TRBD1. The J segment lost 2 bases and the V segment lost 2 bases, leaving 2 bases of the junction unmatched. The CDR3 length is 14 residues. Germline CDR1 is SGHRS and CDR2 is YFSETQ.

V usage is TRBV11-2 and J usage is TRBJ2-3; TRBD2 matches at 10 bases. The CDR3 totals 16 residues. V gave up 4 bases and J gave up 3 bases; unmatched junction bases: 7. Germline V gives CDR1 SGHAT, CDR2 FQNNGV. CDR3 amino acids: CASSSRTSGFTDTQYF. The CDR3 DNA reads as TGTGCCAGCAGCTCACGGACTAGCGGCTTTACAGATACGCAGTATTTT. The full variable domain, rest sourced from reference TRBV11-2 and TRBJ2-3, is EAGVAQSPRYKIIEKRQSVAFWCNPISGHATLYWYQQILGQGPKLLIQFQNNGVVDDSQLPKDRFSAERLKGVDSTLKIQPAKLEDSAVYLCASSSRTSGFTDTQYFGPGTRLTVL.

To note about this clone: Other DNA sequences in the sample encode the same CDR3. The chain carries TRBV2 and TRBJ2-1; weak D call: TRBD2 (6 bases). The V end lost 5 bases, the J end lost 12 bases, and 14 bases lay between the germline ends. Germline V lookup: CDR1 SNHLY, CDR2 FYNNEI. CDR3 length: 12 amino acids. The CDR3, as DNA: TGTGCCAGCAGTCGGGACTCTCCAGGGCAGTTCTTC. It translates to CASSRDSPGQFF.

This clone was counted a few times. The gene calls are TRBV4-1 and TRBJ2-7; D gene ambiguous. V was trimmed by 5 bases and J by 6 bases, leaving 17 bases between them. The germline CDR1 and CDR2 sequences are MGHRA and YSYEKL. The CDR3 is made up of 14 amino acids. CDR3: CASSGVGRSPEQYF. Here the CDR3 DNA reads TGCGCCAGCAGCGGCGTCGGTCGTAGCCCCGAGCAGTACTTC.

V usage is TRBV4-1 and J usage is TRBJ1-1, with TRBD1 matching over 8 bases. The CDR3 covers 15 residues. Unmatched junction bases numbered 5, after V lost 1 base and J lost 4 bases. The germline V gene encodes CDR1 MGHRA and CDR2 YSYEKL. This CDR3 reads CASSQGRDRLTEAFF. CDR3 coding DNA: TGCGCCAGCAGCCAAGGAAGGGACAGGCTCACTGAAGCTTTCTTT.

The chain employs TRBV18 and TRBJ2-7; TRBD2 agrees at 11 bases. J was trimmed by 5 bases and V by 4 bases; bases with no gene match: 7. The CDR3 has 15 amino acids. Germline V gene data show CDR1 as KGHSH and CDR2 as LQKENI. The CDR3 loop is CASSRELAGVDEQYF. DNA for the CDR3: TGTGCCAGCTCACGCGAACTAGCGGGAGTAGACGAGCAGTACTTC. Together with reference TRBV18 and TRBJ2-7, the CDR3 gives the full variable domain: NAGVMQNPRHLVRRRGQEARLRCSPMKGHSHVYWYRQLPEEGLKFMVYLQKENIIDESGMPKERFSAEFPKEGPSILRIQQVVRGDSAAYFCASSRELAGVDEQYFGPGTRLTVT.